Each of the 20 T cell receptor beta chains below was sequenced from the same sample in a study of control samples from healthy donors and cancer patients. Assay used: immunoSEQ multiplex PCR; TCRdb lists only in-frame clones, some missing. The sample has over 100,000 clones; around nine tenths are singletons. Sequencing was carried out using blood. All receptors come from a man in his forties in good health.

The genes are TRBV6-4 and TRBJ2-3, with a weak D call TRBD2 (6 bases). CDR3 length: 16 amino acids. Germline CDR1 reads MRHNA; CDR2 reads SNTAGT. Trimming shortened V by 3 bases and J by 2 bases, and 15 bases separated the two germline ends. CDR3 DNA: TGTGCCAGCAGTGATGGGCCGGGAGACTTCACAGATACGCAGTATTTT. Its translation is CASSDGPGDFTDTQYF.

The CDR3 nucleotides read TGTGCCAGCAGCCAACGACAGGGAAAGGCCCACGAGCAGTACTTC. Its translation is CASSQRQGKAHEQYF. This chain connects TRBV7-2 to TRBJ2-7; 7 bases agree with TRBD1. The V and J ends lost 5 bases and 5 bases, in that order; junction bases with no gene match: 12. The germline V gene encodes CDR1 SGHTA and CDR2 FQGNSA. This CDR3 is 15 amino acids long.

V usage is TRBV9 and J usage is TRBJ1-3; perhaps TRBD1 as D (5 bases). Looked up from germline, CDR1 is SGDLS and CDR2 is YYNGEE. Between the trimmed V and J ends, which lost 4 bases and 2 bases, there was a span of 16 bases. The CDR3 has 16 residues. The CDR3 DNA reads TGTGCCAGCAGCCTACGACCTGACAGAGCTGGAAACACCATATATTTT. It is translated as CASSLRPDRAGNTIYF.

The chain links TRBV7-2 to TRBJ2-4; D perhaps matches TRBD2 (5 bases). The CDR3 totals 18 residues. Germline loops: CDR1 SGHTA, CDR2 FQGNSA. V shed 5 bases and J shed 1 base, with 21 bases lying between them. Here the CDR3 reads CASSPRRFGWTAKNIQYF. For the CDR3, the DNA is TGTGCCAGCAGCCCCCGACGCTTCGGGTGGACTGCCAAAAACATTCAGTACTTC.

This sequence joins TRBV5-1 and TRBJ2-7; TRBD1 agrees at 10 bases. CDR1 is SGHRS and CDR2 is YFSETQ in the germline V gene. Trimming at V came to 3 bases and at J to 2 bases, leaving 11 bases not matched to a gene. This CDR3 is built from 17 residues. The CDR3 here is CASSSGTGASMAYEQYF. CDR3 coding DNA: TGCGCCAGCAGCTCCGGGACAGGGGCGTCCATGGCCTACGAGCAGTACTTC.

J is TRBJ2-7 and V is TRBV5-4, with TRBD2 as a possible D gene (5 bases). The CDR3 has 13 amino acids. Between the trimmed V and J ends, which lost 1 base and 7 bases, there was a span of 12 bases. Germline lookup yields CDR1 SGHNT and CDR2 YYREEE (reference sequence). CDR3 sequence: CASSLPGVEEQYF. The CDR3 DNA sequence: TGTGCCAGCAGCTTGCCCGGGGTGGAGGAGCAGTACTTC.

This chain connects TRBV9 to TRBJ1-5; D remains ambiguous. With 4 bases removed from V and 0 bases from J, the gap between germline ends came to 11 bases. This CDR3 has 15 residues. CDR1 and CDR2 from the germline V gene are SGDLS and YYNGEE. The CDR3 DNA sequence: TGTGCCAGCAGCACGGACGGATATAGCAATCAGCCCCAGCATTTT. This gives the protein CASSTDGYSNQPQHF.

The V and J genes are TRBV2 and TRBJ1-1; D gene uncertain. The V gene's germline CDR1 is SNHLY and CDR2 FYNNEI. The CDR3 is 13 amino acids. Trimming shortened V by 1 base and J by 4 bases, and 7 bases separated the two germline ends. CDR3 region: CASSEGRVTEAFF. CDR3 nucleotides: TGTGCCAGCAGTGAAGGGCGGGTCACTGAAGCTTTCTTT.

This sequence joins TRBV5-6 and TRBJ2-7; D unresolved. Germline CDR1 is SGHDT and CDR2 is YYEEEE. This CDR3 spans 13 amino acids. V lost 4 bases to trimming and J lost 4 bases, with 12 bases between them. CDR3 loop: CASSPGPFYEQYF. CDR3 nucleotides: TGTGCCAGCAGCCCCGGACCCTTTTACGAGCAGTACTTC.

The rearrangement links TRBV6-1 to TRBJ2-3; D is unclear. The CDR3 is made up of 14 amino acids. Germline values: CDR1 MNHNS, CDR2 SASEGT. Trimming left V 3 bases short and J 1 base short, with 8 bases between. CDR3 in DNA: TGTGCCAGCAGTGATCGCCGGGGCACAGATACGCAGTATTTT. As protein: CASSDRRGTDTQYF.

This clone has just a few counts. The rearrangement uses TRBV10-1 and TRBJ1-1; tentative D call: TRBD1 (6 bases). The V and J ends lost 8 bases and 2 bases respectively, with 15 bases between them. CDR1 and CDR2 (germline): WNHNN, SYGVQD (reference sequence). This CDR3 spans 14 amino acids. For the CDR3, the DNA is TGCGCCAGCTCAATCGGACAGTCTAACACTGAAGCTTTCTTT. It encodes CASSIGQSNTEAFF.

This clone turned up a few times. The same CDR3 can be traced to other DNA sequences in this sample. The chain uses TRBV4-1 and TRBJ1-1; unclear D gene. The CDR3 length is 14 residues. CDR1 is MGHRA and CDR2 is YSYEKL in the germline V gene. The V and J ends lost 1 base and 1 base respectively, with 7 bases between them. CDR3 sequence: CASSQVAGNTEAFF. DNA for the CDR3: TGCGCCAGCAGCCAAGTAGCGGGGAACACTGAAGCTTTCTTT.

This rearrangement joins TRBV6-4 to TRBJ1-5; perhaps TRBD1 as D (6 bases). The V gene lost 9 bases and the J gene lost 1 base, with 7 bases spanning the gap. CDR3 length equals 12 residues. Looked up from germline, CDR1 is MRHNA and CDR2 is SNTAGT. The CDR3, as DNA: TGTGCCAGGGGGGCCAGCAATCAGCCCCAGCATTTT. Translating gives CARGASNQPQHF.

The chain combines TRBV9 with TRBJ2-7; D is unclear. The CDR3 is 14 residues long. Germline lookup yields CDR1 SGDLS and CDR2 YYNGEE. With 5 bases removed from V and 2 bases from J, the gap between germline ends came to 14 bases. The CDR3 sequence: CASSKSAVTYEQYF. CDR3 coding DNA: TGTGCCAGCAGTAAGTCGGCGGTTACCTACGAGCAGTACTTC. Combining the CDR3 with reference TRBV9 and TRBJ2-7 gives the whole variable domain DSGVTQTPKHLITATGQRVTLRCSPRSGDLSVYWYQQSLDQGLQFLIQYYNGEERAKGNILERFSAQQFPDLHSELNLSSLELGDSALYFCASSKSAVTYEQYFGPGTRLTVT.

The chain has TRBV27 and TRBJ2-5; D may be TRBD1 or TRBD2 (6 bases each). The CDR3 is 17 amino acids. Germline V gene sequence: CDR1 MNHEY, CDR2 SMNVEV (reference sequence). The ends were cut back, 3 bases at V and 4 bases at J, with 21 bases in the middle. CDR3 nucleotide sequence: TGTGCCAGCAGTTTTCTTCGGGGGCCCGGTGGGCGAGAGACCCAGTACTTC. This gives the protein CASSFLRGPGGRETQYF.

V and J are TRBV9 and TRBJ2-3, with a tentative D call TRBD2 (7 bases). This CDR3 is 15 amino acids long. The germline gives CDR1 SGDLS, CDR2 YYNGEE. Trimming left V 4 bases short and J 4 bases short, with 16 bases between. CDR3 region: CASSSRLAGADTQYF. In DNA form, the CDR3 reads TGTGCCAGCAGCTCCCGACTAGCAGGGGCAGATACGCAGTATTTT.

V gene TRBV15 combines with J gene TRBJ2-3; 9 nucleotides match TRBD2. Germline V gene lookup returns CDR1 LNHNV and CDR2 YYDKDF (reference sequence). Trimming removed 0 bases from V and 2 bases from J; junction bases left unmatched: 9. The CDR3 is 18 amino acids. CDR3 protein: CATSRDNWLAGNTDTQYF. CDR3 nucleotides: TGTGCCACCAGCAGAGATAACTGGCTAGCGGGGAACACAGATACGCAGTATTTT.

This chain joins TRBV3-1 (or the pseudogene TRBV3-2) and TRBJ2-1; 9 bases match TRBD2. Germline V gene data show CDR1 as LGHDT and CDR2 as YNNKEL (reference sequence). This CDR3 spans 14 amino acids. V lost 4 bases to trimming and J lost 9 bases; unmatched junction nucleotides: 7. CDR3 in DNA: TGTGCCAGCAGCCCGCTGGCGGGGGGGGGTGAGCAGTTCTTC. Protein sequence: CASSPLAGGGEQFF.

This clone came up a few times. The same CDR3 can be traced to other DNA sequences in this sample. The chain couples TRBV6-6 to TRBJ2-7, with D unresolved. The CDR3 is made up of 15 amino acids. V was trimmed by 4 bases and J by 0 bases, leaving 13 bases between them. Germline loops: CDR1 MNHNY, CDR2 SVGAGI (reference sequence). CDR3 in amino acids: CASSSPTLSSYEQYF. CDR3 nucleotides: TGTGCCAGCAGTTCCCCAACCCTTAGCTCCTACGAGCAGTACTTC.

V and J are TRBV29-1 and TRBJ2-7; D may match TRBD1 or TRBD2 (6 bases each). The CDR3 totals 11 residues. Trimming removed 7 bases from V and 6 bases from J, with 13 bases in between. Germline CDR1 SQVTM, CDR2 ANQGSEA. The CDR3 DNA sequence: TGCAGCGCCGCCGGGGGCCGCGAGCAGTACTTC. Residues: CSAAGGREQYF.